This TCR beta chain was sequenced for a study of CD8+CD57+ T cells in acquired aplastic anemia. Across the whole study: DNA per sorted CD4+ or CD8+ sample ranged about 0.18 to 30 ug, averaging about 3 ug.

Genomic DNA provided the template from which TCR beta VDJ and CDR3 profiles were obtained. TCRdb analysed the reads with MiXCR anew, one entry per CDR3 protein. The table lists some 92,000 distinct CDR3 sequences, 55% to 70% of them singletons. The patients chosen for sequencing had shown expansion of CD8+CD57+ cells (detected by flow cytometry). The sequencing input was sorted CD4+, CD8+, or CD8+CD57+ T cells (not recorded which) from PBMCs. The receptor was isolated from a human donor with aplastic anemia.

The CDR3 DNA sequence: TGCAGTGCCCCTCGAAGGGTTAGCGGGGGGGCCGCCTACGAGCAGTACTTC. Translating gives CSAPRRVSGGAAYEQYF. The chain is built from TRBV20-1 and TRBJ2-7; TRBD2 agrees at 11 bases. This CDR3 has 17 amino acids. V lost 6 bases and J lost 2; bases outside the gene matches: 15. The germline gives CDR1 DFQATT, CDR2 SNEGSKA (reference sequence).